This entry lists 26 T cell receptor beta chains sequenced from one sample in a study of regulatory T cells in long-lasting Graves disease. Library construction for TCR beta used iRepertoire HTBI primers and Arm-PCR of CDR3 regions. TCRdb analysed the multiplex PCR reads with MiXCR anew, one entry per CDR3 protein. Here the sample spans approximately 440,000 distinct CDR3 sequences, roughly 15% being singletons. Indicated time point: newly diagnosed GD, antithyroid drugs for less than 3 months. After RNA was extracted from PBMCs, the TCR library was made from it. These data are also associated with another study on T cells in Graves' hyperthyroidism and ophthalmopathy.

The source was peripheral blood mononuclear cells (PBMCs), collected at new diagnosis, from a patient treated with antithyroid drugs. The receptors shown here come from a man aged 35 to 55 with Graves disease.

At least ten counts were recorded for this clonotype. The V and J genes are TRBV27 and TRBJ2-2; 7 bases map to TRBD2. CDR1 MNHEY and CDR2 SMNVEV come from the germline V gene (reference sequence). The CDR3 has 15 amino acids. J was trimmed by 0 bases and V by 4 bases; bases with no gene match: 2. CDR3 coding DNA: TGTGCCAGCAGTTCGGGGGGATCGAACACCGGGGAGCTGTTTTTT. Translating gives CASSSGGSNTGELFF.

This clonotype came up many times. V and J are TRBV20-1 and TRBJ2-3; 8 bases match TRBD2. Trimming removed 3 bases from V and 2 bases from J; junction bases left unmatched: 7. The CDR3 contains 15 residues. CDR1 DFQATT and CDR2 SNEGSKA come from the germline V gene (reference sequence). Here the CDR3 DNA reads TGCAGTGCTAGTCAGGGACTAGGGCTCACAGATACGCAGTATTTT. Residues: CSASQGLGLTDTQYF.

Concerning this clonotype itself: A much larger clonotype is one base distant, so this may be a read error. The chain recombines TRBV20-1 with TRBJ2-5; no clear D gene. This CDR3 has 13 amino acids. Germline CDR1 reads DFQATT; CDR2 reads SNEGSKA (reference sequence). Deletions cut 4 bases from V and 1 base from J, with 10 bases between. As DNA, the CDR3 is TGCAGTGCTACCCGGGCAGCCCAAGAGACCCAGTACTTC. Amino acid sequence: CSATRAAQETQYF.

This clonotype was counted ten times or more. The V gene is TRBV20-1, the J gene TRBJ2-7, with TRBD2 matching 9 bases. The CDR3 is 19 residues long. Unmatched junction bases numbered 19, after V lost 0 bases and J lost 4 bases. Germline loops: CDR1 DFQATT, CDR2 SNEGSKA (reference sequence). CDR3 in amino acids: CSARDLYRALAGEAYEQYF. The CDR3 DNA is TGCAGTGCTAGAGATCTTTACAGGGCGTTAGCGGGAGAAGCATACGAGCAGTACTTC.

The rearrangement uses TRBV15 and TRBJ2-1, with TRBD2 matching over 8 bases. J was trimmed by 2 bases and V by 0 bases; bases with no gene match: 12. The germline gives CDR1 LNHNV, CDR2 YYDKDF (reference sequence). The CDR3 totals 19 residues. CDR3 protein: CATSRDYTKRGSTYNEQFF. As DNA, the CDR3 is TGTGCCACCAGCAGAGATTACACAAAGCGGGGGAGTACCTACAATGAGCAGTTCTTC.

This clonotype was observed at least ten times. The J gene is TRBJ2-7, the V gene TRBV6-8, with D maybe TRBD2 (10 bases). Germline V gene sequence: CDR1 MNHGY, CDR2 SAAAGT. The CDR3 extends over 19 amino acids. V dropped 5 bases and J dropped 5 bases, with 31 bases sitting between them. The CDR3 region has the DNA TGTGCCAGCAGTACCCGGACAGGGGAATTAGCGGGAGGATCAAACGAGCAGTACTTC. Its translation is CASSTRTGELAGGSNEQYF.

The sample holds many counts of this clonotype. V is TRBV28 and J is TRBJ1-5; D not resolved. V dropped 4 bases and J dropped 5 bases, with 12 bases sitting between them. The CDR3 has 14 residues. Germline CDR1 is MDHEN and CDR2 is SYDVKM. The CDR3 protein is CASSWVSHYQPQHF. As DNA, the CDR3 is TGTGCCAGCAGTTGGGTGTCACATTATCAGCCCCAGCATTTT. Together with reference TRBV28 and TRBJ1-5, the CDR3 gives the full variable domain: DVKVTQSSRYLVKRTGEKVFLECVQDMDHENMFWYRQDPGLGLRLIYFSYDVKMKEKGDIPEGYSVSREKKERFSLILESASTNQTSMYLCASSWVSHYQPQHFGDGTRLSIL.

This clonotype showed up many times. The J gene is TRBJ2-1, the V gene TRBV11-2, with D perhaps matching TRBD1 (5 bases). V shed 4 bases and J shed 6 bases, with 19 bases lying between them. The CDR3 runs 16 residues. Germline CDR1 is SGHAT and CDR2 is FQNNGV. The CDR3 DNA is TGTGCCAGCAGCTCTCTGGACAAGGGGCCGATCAATGAGCAGTTCTTC. Amino acids: CASSSLDKGPINEQFF.

This clonotype was counted a few times. The J gene is TRBJ2-1, the V gene TRBV27; 8 bases agree with TRBD2. Looked up from germline, CDR1 is MNHEY and CDR2 is SMNVEV (reference sequence). Losses at the gene ends were 5 bases for V and 2 bases for J; bases not matched to a gene: 5. CDR3 length: 15 residues. CDR3: CASSPKRETYNEQFF. CDR3 bases: TGTGCCAGCAGTCCTAAGCGGGAGACCTACAATGAGCAGTTCTTC.

This clonotype came up many times. The chain couples TRBV11-2 to TRBJ2-3; 8 bases agree with TRBD1. Unmatched junction bases numbered 4, after V lost 2 bases and J lost 0 bases. The CDR3 sequence is 16 residues long. Germline V CDR1 and CDR2: SGHAT, FQNNGV. The CDR3 region is CASSLWGTGSTDTQYF. The CDR3 DNA follows: TGTGCCAGCAGCTTATGGGGGACAGGAAGCACAGATACGCAGTATTTT. Looking up the rest from reference TRBV11-2 and TRBJ2-3 gives the full variable domain: EAGVAQSPRYKIIEKRQSVAFWCNPISGHATLYWYQQILGQGPKLLIQFQNNGVVDDSQLPKDRFSAERLKGVDSTLKIQPAKLEDSAVYLCASSLWGTGSTDTQYFGPGTRLTVL.

This clonotype came up many times. The rearrangement joins TRBV27 to TRBJ2-7, with TRBD2 matching 10 bases. In germline, CDR1 is MNHEY, CDR2 SMNVEV (reference sequence). J was trimmed by 0 bases and V by 0 bases; bases with no gene match: 5. This CDR3 has 17 residues. This CDR3 reads CASSLSRTSGISYEQYF. The CDR3, as DNA: TGTGCCAGCAGTTTATCGCGTACTAGCGGGATCTCCTACGAGCAGTACTTC.

The chain recombines TRBV14 with TRBJ2-4; 12 nucleotides agree with TRBD2. This CDR3 comprises 18 residues. Germline lookup yields CDR1 SGHDN and CDR2 FVKESK. J lost 0 bases, V lost 4 bases, and 7 bases had no gene match. DNA for the CDR3: TGTGCCAGCAGCCGAGGACTAGCGGGAAGCTTAGCCAAAAACATTCAGTACTTC. Translated: CASSRGLAGSLAKNIQYF.

This clonotype was seen at least ten times. The chain uses TRBV7-2 and TRBJ2-1; 8 nucleotides agree with TRBD2. The CDR3 has 18 residues. The germline V gene has CDR1 SGHTA and CDR2 FQGNSA. J lost 5 bases, V lost 2 bases, and 14 bases had no gene match. CDR3 DNA: TGTGCCAGCAGCTTATGGTTCGGGGCGGGAGGCCTCGACAATGAGCAGTTCTTC. This sequence encodes CASSLWFGAGGLDNEQFF.

This clonotype has at least ten counts. V and J are TRBV12-3 or TRBV12-4 and TRBJ2-7; TRBD1 or TRBD2 may be the D gene (5 bases each). The V and J ends lost 5 bases and 5 bases respectively, with 13 bases between them. This CDR3 has 13 residues. In DNA form, the CDR3 reads TGTGCCAGCAGTCTGGTGGGGGAGCACGAGCAGTACTTC. This codes for CASSLVGEHEQYF.

This clonotype was seen ten or more times. The chain couples TRBV20-1 to TRBJ1-1; D possibly corresponds to TRBD1 (5 bases). This CDR3 is 15 amino acids long. The V gene lost 5 bases and the J gene lost 1 base, with 17 bases spanning the gap. Germline V gene lookup returns CDR1 DFQATT and CDR2 SNEGSKA (reference sequence). The CDR3 sequence is CSAPGHSRGNTEAFF. The CDR3 coding sequence is TGCAGTGCTCCTGGACACTCCCGGGGGAACACTGAAGCTTTCTTT.

This clonotype appeared a single time. This chain connects TRBV6-1 to TRBJ1-2; 8 bases map to TRBD1. CDR1 and CDR2 (germline): MNHNS, SASEGT. The ends lost 4 bases at V and 4 bases at J; junction bases unmatched: 5. The CDR3 totals 14 residues. For the CDR3, the DNA is TGTGCCAGCAGTGCGCTGACAGGGGCCTATGGCTACACCTTC. Encoded protein: CASSALTGAYGYTF.

This clonotype was picked up many times. The chain combines TRBV6-1 with TRBJ2-7, with 10 bases identical to TRBD2. The CDR3 totals 13 residues. The germline gives CDR1 MNHNS, CDR2 SASEGT. V shed 8 bases, J shed 3 bases, and the junction held 4 bases outside the gene matches. CDR3 nucleotides: TGTGCCAGCGTAGGACTAGCGGACTACGAGCAGTACTTC. Amino acids: CASVGLADYEQYF.

This clonotype showed up many times. The CDR3 protein is CASSETTGTSVYNEQFF. CDR3 sequence (DNA): TGTGCCAGCAGTGAAACAACCGGGACTAGCGTATACAATGAGCAGTTCTTC. V usage is TRBV2 and J usage is TRBJ2-1; TRBD2 matches at 10 bases. Germline CDR1 SNHLY, CDR2 FYNNEI. The CDR3 sequence is 17 residues long. The V and J ends lost 2 bases and 4 bases, in that order; junction bases with no gene match: 8.

This clonotype was observed many times. J is TRBJ2-2 and V is TRBV2; 9 bases align to TRBD1. Germline assignment: CDR1 SNHLY and CDR2 FYNNEI. The CDR3 consists of 16 residues. Germline trimming cut 6 bases from V and 4 bases from J; bases unmatched to any gene: 9. CDR3 amino acids: CASRDRGVGGTGELFF. In nucleotides, the CDR3 is TGTGCCAGCAGGGACAGGGGAGTGGGTGGCACCGGGGAGCTGTTTTTT.

This clonotype was recorded at least ten times. The rearrangement uses TRBV18 and TRBJ2-7; 8 bases line up with TRBD1. The CDR3 covers 14 residues. Germline V gene lookup returns CDR1 KGHSH and CDR2 LQKENI. V shed 8 bases and J 4 bases; nucleotides not matched to a gene: 10. CDR3 loop: CASSPAGGNYEQYF. DNA for the CDR3: TGTGCCAGCAGTCCTGCAGGGGGCAATTACGAGCAGTACTTC.

This clonotype was counted at least ten times. The rearrangement uses TRBV7-9 and TRBJ2-5; perhaps TRBD2 as D (5 bases). V lost 2 bases and J 5 bases, leaving 12 bases between the germline ends. The CDR3 is 14 amino acids. Germline V gene sequence: CDR1 SEHNR, CDR2 FQNEAQ (reference sequence). CDR3 in amino acids: CASSLRSGWETQYF. CDR3 DNA sequence: TGTGCCAGCAGCTTAAGAAGCGGCTGGGAGACCCAGTACTTC.

This clonotype has a count of ten or more. The chain has TRBV12-3 or TRBV12-4 and TRBJ2-4; D may be TRBD1 or TRBD2 (6 bases each). The V gene lost 7 bases and the J gene lost 1 base, with 14 bases spanning the gap. The CDR3 sequence is 15 residues long. Here the CDR3 reads CASTSYGGAKNIQYF. Here the CDR3 DNA reads TGTGCCAGCACCTCCTACGGGGGCGCCAAAAACATTCAGTACTTC.

The chain has TRBV4-2 and TRBJ1-1; TRBD1 might be the D (6 bases). Germline loops: CDR1 LGHNA, CDR2 YNFKEQ. Trimming cost V 4 bases and J 0 bases, with 12 bases left between them. The CDR3 is 15 residues long. The CDR3 spells CASSLQGGMNTEAFF. Here the CDR3 DNA reads TGTGCCAGCAGCCTACAGGGTGGGATGAACACTGAAGCTTTCTTT.

This clonotype was seen only a few times. The chain links TRBV5-5 to TRBJ2-1, with 8 nucleotides matching TRBD2. Trimming took 8 bases from V and 6 from J; bases not matched to a gene: 7. The CDR3 contains 13 residues. Germline-derived CDR1 and CDR2 are SGHKS and YYEKEE (reference sequence). CDR3 DNA: TGTGCCAGTAGGCTAGCGGGCTCCAATGAGCAGTTCTTC. Its protein is CASRLAGSNEQFF.

In its sample, this clonotype was seen many times. The CDR3 bases are TGTGCCAGCAGCCCGGGACCCCATAATTCACCCCTCCACTTT. Protein: CASSPGPHNSPLHF. The chain joins TRBV7-2 to TRBJ1-6; a possible D gene is TRBD1 (5 bases). CDR3 length: 14 amino acids. Trimming removed 5 bases from V and 5 bases from J, with 10 bases in between. The germline V gene encodes CDR1 SGHTA and CDR2 FQGNSA.

The chain uses TRBV6-2 or TRBV6-3 and TRBJ2-2, with no clear D. Deletions cut 2 bases from V and 6 bases from J, with 10 bases between. This CDR3 region has 14 residues. Germline V gene data show CDR1 as MNHEY and CDR2 as SVGEGT. The CDR3 coding sequence is TGTGCCAGCAGTTACCTTGTAGGAGCCGGGGAGCTGTTTTTT. Translating gives CASSYLVGAGELFF.